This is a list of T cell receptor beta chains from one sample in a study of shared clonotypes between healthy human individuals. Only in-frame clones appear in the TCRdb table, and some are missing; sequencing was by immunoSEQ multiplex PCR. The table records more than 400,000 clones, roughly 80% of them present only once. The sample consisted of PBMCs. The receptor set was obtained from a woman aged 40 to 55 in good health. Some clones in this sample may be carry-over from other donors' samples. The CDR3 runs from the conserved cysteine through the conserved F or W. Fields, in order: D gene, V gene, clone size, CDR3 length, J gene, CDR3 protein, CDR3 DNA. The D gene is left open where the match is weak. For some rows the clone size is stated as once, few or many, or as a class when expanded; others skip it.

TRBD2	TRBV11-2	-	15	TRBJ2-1	CASSLGTSGSNEQFF	TGTGCCAGCAGCTTAGGGACTAGCGGGAGTAATGAGCAGTTCTTC
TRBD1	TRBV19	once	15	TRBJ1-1	CASSIDQGVRTEAFF	TGTGCCAGTAGCATAGATCAGGGGGTCCGGACTGAAGCTTTCTTT
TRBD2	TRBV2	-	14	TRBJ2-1	CASSPPSGVNEQFF	TGTGCCAGCAGTCCCCCTAGCGGGGTCAATGAGCAGTTCTTC
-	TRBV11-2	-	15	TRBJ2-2	CASRQDPLNTGELFF	TGTGCCAGCAGGCAAGATCCACTTAACACCGGGGAGCTGTTTTTT
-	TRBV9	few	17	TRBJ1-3	CASSRGQFLGSGNTIYF	TGTGCCAGCAGCCGAGGACAGTTTCTGGGGTCTGGAAACACCATATATTTT
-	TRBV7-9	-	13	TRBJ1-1	CASSLWSEGFAFF	TGTGCCAGCAGCTTATGGTCTGAGGGATTCGCTTTCTTT
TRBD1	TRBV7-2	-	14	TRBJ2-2	CASSDRGGTGELFF	TGTGCCAGCAGTGACAGGGGAGGAACCGGGGAGCTGTTTTTT
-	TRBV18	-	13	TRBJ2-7	CASSSGGSYEQYF	TGTGCCAGCTCGTCTGGGGGCTCCTACGAGCAGTACTTC
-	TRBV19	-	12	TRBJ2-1	CASSRPGPAQFF	TGTGCCAGTAGTCGGCCGGGACCCGCGCAGTTCTTC
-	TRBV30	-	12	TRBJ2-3	CAWTLLGDTQYF	TGTGCCTGGACACTTTTGGGTGATACGCAGTATTTT
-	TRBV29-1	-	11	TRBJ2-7	CSFTATYEQYF	TGCAGCTTCACCGCTACCTACGAGCAGTACTTC
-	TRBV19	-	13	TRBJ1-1	CASKRQRDTEAFF	TGTGCCAGTAAGCGCCAGAGGGACACTGAAGCTTTCTTT
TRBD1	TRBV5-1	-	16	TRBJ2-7	CASSSGTGDSLYEQYF	TGCGCCAGCAGCTCCGGGACCGGGGACAGCCTCTACGAGCAGTACTTC
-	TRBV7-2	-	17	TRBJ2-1	CASSFYPTRGTYNEQFF	TGTGCCAGCAGCTTTTACCCGACGCGGGGCACCTACAATGAGCAGTTCTTC
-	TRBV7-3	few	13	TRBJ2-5	CASSLWEQETQYF	TGTGCCAGCAGCTTATGGGAGCAAGAGACCCAGTACTTC
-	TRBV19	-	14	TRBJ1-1	CASTPQGSFTEAFF	TGTGCCAGTACCCCGCAGGGGTCGTTCACTGAAGCTTTCTTT
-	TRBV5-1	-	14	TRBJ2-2	CASSPDISTGELFF	TGCGCCAGCAGTCCTGACATTTCCACCGGGGAGCTGTTTTTT
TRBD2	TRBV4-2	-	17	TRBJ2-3	CASSQALAGGRTDTQYF	TGTGCCAGCAGCCAAGCTCTAGCGGGAGGACGCACAGATACGCAGTATTTT
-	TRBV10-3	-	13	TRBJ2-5	CAIGEQGGETQYF	TGTGCCATCGGGGAACAGGGTGGGGAGACCCAGTACTTC
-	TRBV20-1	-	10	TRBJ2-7	CSAATYEQYF	TGCAGTGCCGCAACATACGAGCAGTACTTC
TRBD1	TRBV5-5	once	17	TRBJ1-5	CASSRGTVSYSNQPQHF	TGTGCCAGCAGCCGCGGGACAGTTTCTTATAGCAATCAGCCCCAGCATTTT
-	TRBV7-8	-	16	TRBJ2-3	CASSLPGRGSTDTQYF	TGTGCCAGCAGCTTACCCGGTAGGGGGAGCACAGATACGCAGTATTTT
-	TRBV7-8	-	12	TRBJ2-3	CASSLISDTQYF	TGTGCCAGCAGCTTAATATCGGATACGCAGTATTTT
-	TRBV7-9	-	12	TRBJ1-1	CASSLVAVEAFF	TGTGCCAGCAGCTTAGTGGCGGTGGAAGCTTTCTTT
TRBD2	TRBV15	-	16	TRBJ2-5	CATSGGGTSGDKTQYF	TGTGCCACCAGCGGAGGAGGGACTAGCGGGGATAAGACCCAGTACTTC
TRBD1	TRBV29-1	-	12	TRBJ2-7	CSVDRGPYEQYF	TGCAGCGTAGACAGGGGTCCCTACGAGCAGTACTTC
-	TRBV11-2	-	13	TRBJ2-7	CASSLVFVDEQYF	TGTGCCAGCAGCTTAGTGTTCGTGGACGAGCAGTACTTC
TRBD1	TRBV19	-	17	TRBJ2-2	CASSIVAGQGNTGELFF	TGTGCCAGTAGTATAGTTGCGGGACAGGGGAACACCGGGGAGCTGTTTTTT
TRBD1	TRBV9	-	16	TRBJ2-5	CASSVTGTGGVETQYF	TGTGCCAGCAGCGTCACCGGGACAGGGGGTGTAGAGACCCAGTACTTC
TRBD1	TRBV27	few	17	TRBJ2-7	CASSKNYRDRVAYEQYF	TGTGCCAGCAGTAAGAATTACCGGGACAGGGTCGCCTACGAGCAGTACTTC
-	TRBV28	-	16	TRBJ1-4	CASSPTGEVQWEKLFF	TGTGCCAGCAGTCCTACCGGGGAGGTGCAGTGGGAAAAACTGTTTTTT
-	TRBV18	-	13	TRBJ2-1	CASSQGPQNEQFF	TGTGCCAGCTCCCAGGGACCCCAAAATGAGCAGTTCTTC
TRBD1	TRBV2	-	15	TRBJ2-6	CASRATGVGANVLTF	TGTGCCAGCAGGGCGACAGGGGTTGGGGCCAACGTCCTGACTTTC
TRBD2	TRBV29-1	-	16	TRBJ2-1	CSVEVAAGESYNEQFF	TGCAGCGTTGAAGTCGCGGCGGGGGAGTCCTACAATGAGCAGTTCTTC
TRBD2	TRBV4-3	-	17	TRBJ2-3	CASSQDSGLAGSDTQYF	TGCGCCAGCAGCCAAGACTCGGGACTAGCGGGATCAGATACGCAGTATTTT
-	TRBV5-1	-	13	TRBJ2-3	CASSLAGYDTQYF	TGCGCCAGCAGCTTGGCGGGATACGATACGCAGTATTTT
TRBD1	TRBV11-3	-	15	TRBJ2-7	CASSIRDSMSYEQYF	TGTGCCAGCAGCATCCGGGACAGTATGTCCTACGAGCAGTACTTC
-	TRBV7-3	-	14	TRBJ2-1	CASSLTTGYNEQFF	TGTGCCAGCAGCCTCACTACGGGCTACAATGAGCAGTTCTTC
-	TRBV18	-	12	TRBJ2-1	CASSPEAEASFF	TGTGCCAGCTCACCAGAAGCGGAGGCAAGCTTCTTC